This TCR beta chain is drawn from a study of blood T cell repertoires in COVID-19. Study at large: There were acute and convalescent COVID-19 samples, and they came from the United States, Italy and Spain. PBMCs, B-cell-depleted T cells, or T cells were the source of the cDNA or gDNA that made up the material.

Across roughly 25 US areas, participants ranged in age from about 18 to 100 years. Recovery among Cohort 3 donors was established by two negative PCRs, clearance, or symptom resolution. Only a few counts were recorded for this clone. Trimming cost V 7 bases and J 0 bases, with 10 bases left between them. The length of the CDR3 is 15 residues. The germline gives CDR1 LNHDA, CDR2 SQIVND (reference sequence). Sequenced by immunoSEQ multiplex PCR; TCRdb stores in-frame clones only, minus some. The data hold some 380,000 clones, with 80% to 90% observed a single time. This sequence was found in a man aged 30-40 years who had recovered from COVID-19. The rearrangement joins TRBV19 to TRBJ2-6; D is undetermined. Material for sequencing was PBMCs or T cells enriched from blood (not recorded which). The CDR3 reads CASKQVNSGANVLTF. The CDR3 DNA follows: TGTGCCAGTAAACAAGTCAACTCTGGGGCCAACGTCCTGACTTTC. The complete variable domain, with remaining parts taken from reference TRBV19 and TRBJ2-6, reads DGGITQSPKYLFRKEGQNVTLSCEQNLNHDAMYWYRQDPGQGLRLIYYSQIVNDFQKGDIAEGYSVSREKKESFPLTVTSAQKNPTAFYLCASKQVNSGANVLTFGAGSRLTVL.